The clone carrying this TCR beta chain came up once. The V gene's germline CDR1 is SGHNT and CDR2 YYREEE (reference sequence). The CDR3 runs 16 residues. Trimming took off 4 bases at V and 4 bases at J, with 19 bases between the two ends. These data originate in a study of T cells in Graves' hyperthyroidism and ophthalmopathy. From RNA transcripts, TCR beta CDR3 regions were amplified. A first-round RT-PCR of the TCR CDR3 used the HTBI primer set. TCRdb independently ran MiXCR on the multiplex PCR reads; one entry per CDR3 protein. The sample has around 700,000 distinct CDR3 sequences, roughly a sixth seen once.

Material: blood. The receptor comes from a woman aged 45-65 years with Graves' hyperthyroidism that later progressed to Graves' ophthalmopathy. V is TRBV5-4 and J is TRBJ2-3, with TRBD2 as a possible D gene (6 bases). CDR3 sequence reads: CASSLPEGRTADTQYF. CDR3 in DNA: TGTGCCAGCAGCCTTCCCGAGGGGAGGACGGCAGATACGCAGTATTTT.